The 27 T cell receptor beta chains reported below all come from one sample, sequenced in a study of cytomegalovirus exposure and HLA in healthy donors. With 60 Vbeta and 13 Jbeta primers, the PCR was carried out. Measured with immunoSEQ multiplex PCR; TCRdb has only the in-frame clones, and not every one. The table shows about 160,000 clones, with roughly four fifths occurring only once. The specimen was PBMCs. Every receptor here comes from a woman in her late teens or twenties in good health and CMV-seronegative.

The gene calls are TRBV4-1 and TRBJ1-1; D is uncertain. This CDR3 is built from 15 residues. V was clipped by 0 bases and J by 0 bases, with 8 bases between them. Looked up from germline, CDR1 is MGHRA and CDR2 is YSYEKL. CDR3 nucleotide sequence: TGCGCCAGCAGCCAAGATCGGTATATGAACACTGAAGCTTTCTTT. The encoded protein is CASSQDRYMNTEAFF.

The chain links TRBV7-9 to TRBJ1-1; D may be TRBD1 (6 bases). Looked up from germline, CDR1 is SEHNR and CDR2 is FQNEAQ (reference sequence). Trimming shortened V by 5 bases and J by 1 base, and 20 bases separated the two germline ends. The CDR3 contains 17 residues. CDR3 sequence (DNA): TGTGCCAGCAGCACCCGGGACACAAAAAGGGGGAACACTGAAGCTTTCTTT. It specifies CASSTRDTKRGNTEAFF.

In regard to this clone: The identical CDR3 is also encoded by other nucleotide sequences in the sample. The chain has TRBV7-6 and TRBJ2-1, with D tentatively TRBD2 (5 bases). Trimming pared 9 bases from V and 7 bases from J, leaving 16 bases between. Looked up from germline, CDR1 is SGHVS and CDR2 is FNYEAQ. The CDR3 loop spans 13 amino acids. The CDR3 spells CASSESLSNEQFF. DNA of the CDR3: TGTGCCAGTAGCGAGTCTTTGTCGAATGAGCAGTTCTTC.

The chain is built from TRBV7-2 and TRBJ1-2; 7 bases align to TRBD1. Trimming took 1 base from V and 4 from J; bases not matched to a gene: 6. The CDR3 has 15 residues. Looked up from germline, CDR1 is SGHTA and CDR2 is FQGNSA. The chain's CDR3 is CASSLEYRGGYGYTF. DNA for the CDR3: TGTGCCAGCAGCTTAGAATACAGGGGCGGCTATGGCTACACCTTC.

The table lists this clone with a few counts. The chain couples TRBV19 to TRBJ2-5; the D is unclear. Looked up from germline, CDR1 is LNHDA and CDR2 is SQIVND (reference sequence). The CDR3 sequence is 13 residues long. With 5 bases removed from V and 0 bases from J, the gap between germline ends came to 7 bases. This CDR3 reads CASSFGYQETQYF. The CDR3 DNA reads TGTGCCAGTAGTTTCGGGTACCAAGAGACCCAGTACTTC.

In regard to this clone: One junction end disagrees with the germline gene, perhaps due to a read error. The sample contains more than one DNA sequence encoding this CDR3. This chain connects TRBV6-1 to TRBJ1-5; TRBD1 matches at 7 bases. The germline gives CDR1 MNHNS, CDR2 SASEGT. This CDR3 region has 15 residues. The CDR3 loop reads CASSEQGEWNQPQHF. As DNA, the CDR3 is TGTGCCAGCAGTGAACAGGGGGAATGGAATCAGCCCCAACATTTT.

The chain employs TRBV28 and TRBJ2-1, with 7 bases fitting TRBD2. Germline V gives CDR1 MDHEN, CDR2 SYDVKM. V gave up 5 bases and J gave up 9 bases; unmatched junction bases: 13. The CDR3 consists of 15 residues. The CDR3 bases are TGTGCCAGCAGTCCTAGCGGCCCAGGACCGGGTGAGCAGTTCTTC. Protein product: CASSPSGPGPGEQFF.

The rearrangement joins TRBV19 to TRBJ1-2; D is ambiguous. Germline V lookup: CDR1 LNHDA, CDR2 SQIVND (reference sequence). The CDR3 has 15 residues. The V end was cut by 0 bases, the J end by 2 bases, with 10 bases between. This CDR3 is CASSIDIAANYGYTF. Written as DNA, the CDR3 is TGTGCCAGTAGTATAGATATCGCGGCCAACTATGGCTACACCTTC.

The J gene is TRBJ2-7, the V gene TRBV2; possibly TRBD2 for D (5 bases). Trimming removed 6 bases at V and 1 base at J, with 16 bases between. The V gene's germline CDR1 is SNHLY and CDR2 FYNNEI. This CDR3 has 15 residues. CDR3 sequence (DNA): TGTGCCAGCAGCCTGTCGAGGGTACTATCCTACGAGCAGTACTTC. It translates to CASSLSRVLSYEQYF.

The chain carries TRBV5-6 and TRBJ1-5, with TRBD1 identical over 9 bases. The CDR3 totals 14 residues. CDR1 and CDR2 (germline): SGHDT, YYEEEE. V was clipped by 4 bases and J by 2 bases; unmatched bases: 1. The DNA of the CDR3 is TGTGCCAGCAGCCGGGACAGGGGCAATCAGCCCCAGCATTTT. Translated: CASSRDRGNQPQHF.

This clone was counted a few times. Possible read error: a much larger clone is one base away. The genes are TRBV6-5 and TRBJ1-1, with 7 bases fitting TRBD1. The CDR3 is 13 residues long. Germline CDR1 MNHEY, CDR2 SVGAGI. Unmatched junction bases numbered 1, after V lost 5 bases and J lost 1 base. The CDR3 here is CASSRQGNTEAFF. The DNA of the CDR3 is TGTGCCAGCAGTCGACAGGGGAACACTGAAGCTTTCTTT.

J is TRBJ2-2 and V is TRBV7-9, with 9 bases identical to TRBD2. This CDR3 is 15 amino acids long. Germline CDR1 SEHNR, CDR2 FQNEAQ (reference sequence). J lost 6 bases, V lost 4 bases, and 6 bases had no gene match. The CDR3 region has the DNA TGTGCCAGCAGCTCACCGGGACTAGCTTCCGGGGAGCTGTTTTTT. Translation: CASSSPGLASGELFF.

This clone occurred a few times. The V gene is TRBV2, the J gene TRBJ2-2; D call uncertain. The CDR3 contains 13 residues. V lost 7 bases, J lost 1 base, and 7 bases lay in between. Germline CDR1 SNHLY, CDR2 FYNNEI. The CDR3 DNA reads TGTGCCAGCAATAGTGTGAACACCGGGGAGCTGTTTTTT. Translated, it gives CASNSVNTGELFF. Variable domain in full (rest from reference TRBV2 and TRBJ2-2): EPEVTQTPSHQVTQMGQEVILRCVPISNHLYFYWYRQILGQKVEFLVSFYNNEISEKSEIFDDQFSVERPDGSNFTLKIRSTKLEDSAMYFCASNSVNTGELFFGEGSRLTVL.

This clone was found a few times. The genes are TRBV9 and TRBJ1-3; D ambiguous. V was cut by 0 bases and J by 1 base, with 5 bases left in between. The CDR3 has 14 residues. Per germline, CDR1 SGDLS and CDR2 YYNGEE. The CDR3 is CASSVAGSGNTIYF. The CDR3 region has the DNA TGTGCCAGCAGCGTAGCAGGTTCTGGAAACACCATATATTTT.

The V gene is TRBV2, the J gene TRBJ1-5; D is possibly TRBD1 (5 bases). Between the trimmed V and J ends, which lost 2 bases and 7 bases, there was a span of 15 bases. The CDR3 is made up of 15 amino acids. CDR1 and CDR2 (germline): SNHLY, FYNNEI. The CDR3 protein is CASSESVGARQPQHF. The CDR3 nucleotides are TGTGCCAGCAGTGAATCGGTAGGGGCACGACAGCCCCAGCATTTT.

This chain joins TRBV6-6 and TRBJ2-7, with TRBD1 matching 7 bases. This CDR3 is 14 amino acids long. Germline loops: CDR1 MNHNY, CDR2 SVGAGI (reference sequence). Trimming removed 6 bases from V and 7 bases from J; junction bases left unmatched: 12. The CDR3 reads CASSRPDRAWEQYF. The CDR3 coding sequence is TGTGCCAGCAGCCGACCCGACAGGGCCTGGGAGCAGTACTTC.

The chain couples TRBV27 to TRBJ2-1, with a tentative D call TRBD1 (5 bases). The CDR3 runs to 17 residues. V lost 2 bases and J 6 bases, leaving 20 bases between the germline ends. CDR1 is MNHEY and CDR2 is SMNVEV in the germline V gene (reference sequence). The CDR3 spells CASSLSVRESRRNEQFF. CDR3 nucleotide sequence: TGTGCCAGCAGTTTAAGTGTCAGGGAATCTCGGCGCAATGAGCAGTTCTTC.

The J gene is TRBJ1-2, the V gene TRBV2; tentative D call: TRBD1 (6 bases). In germline, CDR1 is SNHLY, CDR2 FYNNEI. V was shortened by 7 bases and J by 0 bases, with 15 bases between the two germline ends. This CDR3 is 15 amino acids long. CDR3 in amino acids: CASTMGADANYGYTF. In DNA, the CDR3 is TGTGCCAGCACGATGGGGGCGGACGCTAACTATGGCTACACCTTC.

The chain is built from TRBV5-1 and TRBJ1-3; D is possibly TRBD1 (5 bases). CDR1 SGHRS and CDR2 YFSETQ come from the germline V gene. The CDR3 runs 15 residues. V shed 1 base and J shed 4 bases, with 12 bases lying between them. CDR3 protein: CASSLIGGEGNTIYF. The CDR3 DNA is TGCGCCAGCAGCTTGATCGGGGGTGAAGGAAACACCATATATTTT.

The chain recombines TRBV28 with TRBJ1-2, with TRBD1 matching 9 bases. With 5 bases clipped from V and 3 bases from J, the junction kept 10 bases outside the gene matches. The germline CDR1 and CDR2 sequences are MDHEN and SYDVKM. The CDR3 sequence is 16 residues long. The CDR3 protein is CASSTGGAVGDYGYTF. The CDR3 region has the DNA TGTGCCAGCAGTACAGGGGGCGCGGTAGGGGACTATGGCTACACCTTC.

The chain recombines TRBV6-6 with TRBJ2-1; D is unresolved. Trimming stripped 2 bases from V and 0 bases from J, with 8 bases between. In germline, CDR1 is MNHNY, CDR2 SVGAGI (reference sequence). The CDR3 spans 15 residues. The CDR3 coding sequence is TGTGCCAGCAGTTACCCAGTAAACTCCTACAATGAGCAGTTCTTC. Translating it yields CASSYPVNSYNEQFF.

With regard to this clone: Other nucleotide sequences from this sample produce the same CDR3. The chain employs TRBV18 and TRBJ2-2, with TRBD1 matching over 9 bases. The ends lost 5 bases at V and 4 bases at J; junction bases unmatched: 5. The germline V gene encodes CDR1 KGHSH and CDR2 LQKENI. The CDR3 length is 15 residues. The CDR3 coding sequence is TGTGCCAGCTCAACGGGACAGGGAGGCACCGGGGAGCTGTTTTTT. Amino acid sequence: CASSTGQGGTGELFF.

The chain carries TRBV4-1 and TRBJ2-5; TRBD1 might be the D (6 bases). Trimming took off 1 base at V and 2 bases at J, with 14 bases between the two ends. The CDR3 is made up of 16 amino acids. From germline, CDR1 is MGHRA and CDR2 YSYEKL. The CDR3: CASSQGAGEGQETQYF. CDR3 sequence (DNA): TGCGCCAGCAGCCAAGGGGCAGGGGAAGGTCAAGAGACCCAGTACTTC.

This chain links TRBV27 with TRBJ2-3; TRBD2 matches 9 bases. The germline V gene has CDR1 MNHEY and CDR2 SMNVEV (reference sequence). V gave up 2 bases and J gave up 3 bases; unmatched junction bases: 9. This CDR3 spans 17 amino acids. The CDR3 protein is CASSLTAGGFVTDTQYF. As DNA, the CDR3 is TGTGCCAGCAGTTTAACAGCGGGAGGCTTTGTGACAGATACGCAGTATTTT.

The V call is TRBV7-9, the J call TRBJ2-1; unclear D gene. The CDR3 is 13 amino acids. Per the germline V gene, CDR1 is SEHNR and CDR2 is FQNEAQ (reference sequence). The germline V and J ends were trimmed by 2 bases and 8 bases, with 10 bases remaining between them. The CDR3 spells CASSLLSIDEQFF. CDR3 nucleotides: TGTGCCAGCAGCTTACTCAGTATCGATGAGCAGTTCTTC.

This clone has more than one count but fewer than ten. This chain uses TRBV2 with TRBJ1-4; 11 nucleotides align to TRBD1. The CDR3 has 15 residues. Germline loops: CDR1 SNHLY, CDR2 FYNNEI. J gave up 8 bases and V 5 bases, and 7 bases lay outside the gene matches. CDR3: CASSLPGTGGEKLFF. The CDR3 nucleotides are TGTGCCAGCAGTCTGCCCGGGACAGGGGGAGAAAAACTGTTTTTT.

The chain employs TRBV7-2 and TRBJ1-5; a possible D gene is TRBD1 (6 bases). The CDR3 is made up of 15 amino acids. V lost 1 base, J lost 5 bases, and 12 bases lay in between. Germline-derived CDR1 and CDR2 are SGHTA and FQGNSA. The CDR3 sequence: CASSLVQGIDQPQHF. As DNA, the CDR3 is TGTGCCAGCAGCTTAGTACAGGGAATTGATCAGCCCCAGCATTTT.